Below are 14 T cell receptor beta chains sequenced from a single sample in a study of T cell responses to AZD1222 COVID-19 vaccine. Using immunoSEQ multiplex PCR, the repertoire was profiled, and TCRdb retains in-frame clones only, with some absent. The sample holds approximately 130,000 clones; about 93% are singletons and the top ten take roughly 0.96%. The specimen was peripheral blood, collected on day 0 of AZD1222 vaccination. The receptors originated from an adult in good health.

The chain carries TRBV2 and TRBJ1-1; D call uncertain. Between the trimmed V and J ends, which lost 6 bases and 2 bases, there was a span of 7 bases. The CDR3 contains 12 residues. The germline gives CDR1 SNHLY, CDR2 FYNNEI. CDR3 in DNA: TGTGCCAGCAGCCAGGATAACACTGAAGCTTTCTTT. This encodes CASSQDNTEAFF.

The chain recombines TRBV6-5 with TRBJ2-1; a weak D match, TRBD2 (5 bases). The CDR3 covers 14 residues. V was clipped by 2 bases and J by 5 bases, with 10 bases between them. Looked up from germline, CDR1 is MNHEY and CDR2 is SVGAGI. The CDR3 nucleotides are TGTGCCAGCAGTTACGGAGGCGGTAACAATGAGCAGTTCTTC. Translation: CASSYGGGNNEQFF.

The chain recombines TRBV6-5 with TRBJ1-1; D is possibly TRBD1 (5 bases). Between the trimmed V and J ends, which lost 6 bases and 7 bases, there was a span of 15 bases. The CDR3 covers 13 residues. Germline V gene lookup returns CDR1 MNHEY and CDR2 SVGAGI. The CDR3 sequence: CASRSGTDNEAFF. The CDR3 DNA reads as TGTGCCAGCAGGTCCGGGACGGATAATGAAGCTTTCTTT.

The gene calls are TRBV12-3 or TRBV12-4 and TRBJ2-2, with a possible D match to TRBD2 (5 bases). The CDR3 has 12 residues. The V and J ends lost 5 bases and 5 bases respectively, with 6 bases between them. The CDR3 DNA follows: TGTGCCAGCAGTCGACTAACCGGGGAGCTGTTTTTT. Translation gives CASSRLTGELFF.

The V and J genes are TRBV7-9 and TRBJ1-6, with TRBD1 matching 7 bases. CDR1 and CDR2 (germline): SEHNR, FQNEAQ (reference sequence). Germline trimming cut 10 bases from V and 0 bases from J; bases unmatched to any gene: 6. This CDR3 is built from 15 residues. The CDR3 here is CATRDSSSYNSPLHF. DNA for the CDR3: TGTGCCACCCGGGACAGCAGCTCCTATAATTCACCCCTCCACTTT.

The chain recombines TRBV18 with TRBJ2-5; D is undetermined. The germline CDR1 and CDR2 sequences are KGHSH and LQKENI. This CDR3 is built from 14 residues. The V and J ends lost 3 bases and 0 bases respectively, with 8 bases between them. This chain's CDR3 is CASSPAEYQETQYF. The CDR3, as DNA: TGTGCCAGCTCACCGGCGGAATACCAAGAGACCCAGTACTTC.

The chain joins TRBV11-3 to TRBJ2-1, with D unresolved. V lost 1 base and J 0 bases, leaving 10 bases between the germline ends. This CDR3 is built from 16 residues. Germline V gene sequence: CDR1 SGHNT, CDR2 YENEEA. Written as DNA, the CDR3 is TGTGCCAGCAGCTTAGCAGGCCCTAGCTCCTACAATGAGCAGTTCTTC. It encodes CASSLAGPSSYNEQFF.

The J gene is TRBJ2-7, the V gene TRBV7-8; the D gene is possibly TRBD2 (5 bases). V shed 7 bases and J shed 5 bases, with 18 bases lying between them. Germline CDR1 SGHVS, CDR2 FQNEAQ. CDR3 length: 14 residues. The CDR3 reads CASNRNRGSHEQYF. CDR3 in DNA: TGTGCCAGCAATCGGAATCGGGGATCCCACGAGCAGTACTTC. Complete variable domain (other parts from reference TRBV7-8 and TRBJ2-7): GAGVSQSPRYKVAKRGQDVALRCDPISGHVSLFWYQQALGQGPEFLTYFQNEAQLDKSGLPSDRFFAERPEGSVSTLKIQRTQQEDSAVYLCASNRNRGSHEQYFGPGTRLTVT.

The J gene is TRBJ1-2, the V gene TRBV7-3; 8 bases match TRBD1. Trimming took 2 bases from V and 4 from J; bases not matched to a gene: 3. Germline assignment: CDR1 SGHTA and CDR2 FQGTGA. CDR3 length: 14 amino acids. Written as DNA, the CDR3 is TGTGCCAGCAGCTTACACGGACAGGGCTATGGCTACACCTTC. As protein: CASSLHGQGYGYTF. The whole variable domain, remainder taken from reference TRBV7-3 and TRBJ1-2, is GAGVSQTPSNKVTEKGKYVELRCDPISGHTALYWYRQSLGQGPEFLIYFQGTGAADDSGLPNDRFFAVRPEGSVSTLKIQRTERGDSAVYLCASSLHGQGYGYTFGSGTRLTVV.

The chain combines TRBV7-9 with TRBJ1-2, with a weak D call TRBD1 (6 bases). Trimming cost V 1 base and J 5 bases, with 11 bases left between them. This CDR3 has 14 residues. In germline, CDR1 is SEHNR, CDR2 FQNEAQ (reference sequence). CDR3 loop: CASSLGDRPYGYTF. Here the CDR3 DNA reads TGTGCCAGCAGCTTAGGTGACAGGCCATATGGCTACACCTTC.

This clone appeared a few times. The chain recombines TRBV7-2 with TRBJ1-4, with D possibly TRBD1 on 5 matching bases. Trimming pared 3 bases from V and 5 bases from J, leaving 10 bases between. CDR1 is SGHTA, CDR2 FQGNSA, per germline. The length of the CDR3 is 14 residues. The CDR3: CASSFREGNEKLFF. The CDR3 nucleotides are TGTGCCAGCAGCTTCAGGGAGGGGAATGAAAAACTGTTTTTT. Supplemented by reference TRBV7-2 and TRBJ1-4, the full variable domain reads GAGVSQSPSNKVTEKGKDVELRCDPISGHTALYWYRQSLGQGLEFLIYFQGNSAPDKSGLPSDRFSAERTGGSVSTLTIQRTQQEDSAVYLCASSFREGNEKLFFGSGTQLSVL.

V usage is TRBV27 and J usage is TRBJ1-1; weak D call: TRBD1 (5 bases). The CDR3 spans 14 residues. Germline V gene sequence: CDR1 MNHEY, CDR2 SMNVEV (reference sequence). V was cut by 6 bases and J by 6 bases, with 17 bases left in between. CDR3 bases: TGTGCCAGCAGGGGAGGGGTTTGGGTAGCTGAAGCTTTCTTT. This codes for CASRGGVWVAEAFF.

The V call is TRBV7-9, the J call TRBJ2-7; a weak D match, TRBD1 (6 bases). CDR3 length equals 15 residues. Trimming removed 3 bases from V and 3 bases from J, with 15 bases in between. Germline CDR1 is SEHNR and CDR2 is FQNEAQ (reference sequence). The CDR3: CASSFTMGAGYEQYF. CDR3 DNA sequence: TGTGCCAGCAGCTTTACAATGGGGGCGGGCTACGAGCAGTACTTC.

The chain couples TRBV12-3 or TRBV12-4 to TRBJ1-4; no firm D call. Trimming took 5 bases from V and 8 from J, leaving 9 bases between them. The CDR3 consists of 12 residues. CDR3 in amino acids: CASSIYKEKLFF. The CDR3 DNA reads TGTGCCAGCAGTATCTACAAGGAAAAACTGTTTTTT.